This T cell receptor beta chain was found in a study of blood T cell repertoires in COVID-19. Study overall: Samples taken during acute and convalescent COVID-19 were collected in the United States, Italy and Spain.

This clone was seen more than once but under ten times. CDR1 and CDR2 (germline): SGHNT, YYREEE (reference sequence). The J segment lost 7 bases and the V segment lost 2 bases, leaving 11 bases of the junction unmatched. The CDR3 has 15 amino acids. The method was immunoSEQ multiplex PCR; TCRdb's version includes in-frame clones alone and lacks a portion of them. The profile covers approximately 320,000 clones, with roughly 86% appearing a single time and over 8.5% taken by the ten largest. It was during active infection that Seattle patients were enrolled and then longitudinally followed. This receptor was identified in a woman aged 30 to 39 with COVID-19, enrolled during active disease. The sequencing sample was made of peripheral blood. The chain has TRBV5-4 and TRBJ1-1; 7 bases align to TRBD1. DNA for the CDR3: TGTGCCAGCAGCTTTTCTGACAGGGATAGATTTGAAGCTTTCTTT. Its protein product is CASSFSDRDRFEAFF.